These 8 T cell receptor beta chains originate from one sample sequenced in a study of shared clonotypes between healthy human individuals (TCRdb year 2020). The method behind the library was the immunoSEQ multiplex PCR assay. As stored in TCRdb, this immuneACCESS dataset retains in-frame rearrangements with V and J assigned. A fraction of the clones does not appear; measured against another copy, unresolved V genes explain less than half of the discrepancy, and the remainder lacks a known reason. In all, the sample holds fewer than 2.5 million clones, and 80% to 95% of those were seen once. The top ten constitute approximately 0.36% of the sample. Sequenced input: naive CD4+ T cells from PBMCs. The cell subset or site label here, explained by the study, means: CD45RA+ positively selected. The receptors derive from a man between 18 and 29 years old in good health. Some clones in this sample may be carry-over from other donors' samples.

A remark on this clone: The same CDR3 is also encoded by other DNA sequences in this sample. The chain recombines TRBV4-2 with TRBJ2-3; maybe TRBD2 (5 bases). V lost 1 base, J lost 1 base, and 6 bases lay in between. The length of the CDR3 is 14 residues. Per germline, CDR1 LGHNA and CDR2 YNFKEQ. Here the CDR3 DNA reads TGTGCCAGCAGCCAAGGGGGAGGCACAGATACGCAGTATTTT. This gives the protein CASSQGGGTDTQYF.

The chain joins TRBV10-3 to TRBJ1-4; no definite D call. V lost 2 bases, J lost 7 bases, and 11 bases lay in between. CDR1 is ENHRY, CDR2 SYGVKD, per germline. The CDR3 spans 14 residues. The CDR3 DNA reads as TGTGCCATCAGTGAGGCCCTTGCTAGTGAAAAACTGTTTTTT. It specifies CAISEALASEKLFF.

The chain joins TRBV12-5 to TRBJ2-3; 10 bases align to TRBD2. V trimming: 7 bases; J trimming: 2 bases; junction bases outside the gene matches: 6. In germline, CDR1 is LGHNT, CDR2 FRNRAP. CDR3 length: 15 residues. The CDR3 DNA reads TGTGCTAGTGCCTGGGGACTAGCGCCCACAGATACGCAGTATTTT. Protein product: CASAWGLAPTDTQYF. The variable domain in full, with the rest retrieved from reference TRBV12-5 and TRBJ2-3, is DARVTQTPRHKVTEMGQEVTMRCQPILGHNTVFWYRQTMMQGLELLAYFRNRAPLDDSGMPKDRFSAEMPDATLATLKIQPSEPRDSAVYFCASAWGLAPTDTQYFGPGTRLTVL.

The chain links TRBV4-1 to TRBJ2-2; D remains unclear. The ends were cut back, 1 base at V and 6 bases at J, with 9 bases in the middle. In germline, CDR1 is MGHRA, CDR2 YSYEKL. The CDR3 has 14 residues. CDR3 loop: CASSQVSGAGELFF. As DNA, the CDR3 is TGCGCCAGCAGCCAAGTCAGTGGAGCCGGGGAGCTGTTTTTT.

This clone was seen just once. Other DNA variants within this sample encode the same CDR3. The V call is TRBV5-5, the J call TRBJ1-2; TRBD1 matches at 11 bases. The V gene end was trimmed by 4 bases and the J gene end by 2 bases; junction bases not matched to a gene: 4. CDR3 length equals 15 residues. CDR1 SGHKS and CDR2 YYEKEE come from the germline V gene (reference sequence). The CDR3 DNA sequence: TGTGCCAGCAGCGCAGGACAGGGGGCGAACTATGGCTACACCTTC. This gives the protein CASSAGQGANYGYTF.

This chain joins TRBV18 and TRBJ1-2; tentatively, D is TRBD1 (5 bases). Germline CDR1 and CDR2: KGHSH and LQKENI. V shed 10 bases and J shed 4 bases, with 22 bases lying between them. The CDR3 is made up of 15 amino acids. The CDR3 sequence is CATAIRGLQTYGYTF. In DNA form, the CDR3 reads TGTGCCACGGCCATTAGGGGACTACAGACCTATGGCTACACCTTC.

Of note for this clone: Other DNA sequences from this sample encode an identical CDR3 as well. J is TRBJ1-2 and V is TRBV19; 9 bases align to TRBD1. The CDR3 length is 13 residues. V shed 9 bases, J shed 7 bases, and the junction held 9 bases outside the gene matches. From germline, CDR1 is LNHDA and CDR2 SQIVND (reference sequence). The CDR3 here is CASSGQGIGGYTF. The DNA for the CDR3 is TGTGCCAGCTCGGGACAGGGAATTGGTGGCTACACCTTC.

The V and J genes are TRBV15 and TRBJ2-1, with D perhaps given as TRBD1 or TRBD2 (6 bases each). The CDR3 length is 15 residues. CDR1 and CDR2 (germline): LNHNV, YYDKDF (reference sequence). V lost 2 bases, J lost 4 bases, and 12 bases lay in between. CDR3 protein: CATSRFGGSYNEQFF. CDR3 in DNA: TGTGCCACCAGCAGATTCGGGGGCTCTTACAATGAGCAGTTCTTC.